Following are 30 T cell receptor beta chains from one sample sequenced in a study of Graves' ophthalmopathy and Graves' hyperthyroidism. Amplified TCR beta CDR3 regions were obtained using RNA transcripts as template. The first round was an RT-PCR with HTBI primers, and the second round was a multiplex PCR. One entry per CDR3 protein results from TCRdb running MiXCR on the multiplex PCR reads. The repertoire includes 1 million to 1.3 million distinct CDR3 sequences, approximately 35% of them detected once, and 11% sits in the top ten. The specimen was peripheral blood or thyroid tissue (not recorded which). All receptors come from an adult man with Graves' hyperthyroidism.

The chain links TRBV5-1 to TRBJ1-2, with 7 bases that match TRBD1. V shed 4 bases and J 4 bases; nucleotides not matched to a gene: 7. CDR1 is SGHRS, CDR2 YFSETQ, per germline. This CDR3 contains 14 residues. The CDR3 sequence: CASSHGTAFYGYTF. The CDR3 coding sequence is TGCGCCAGCAGCCACGGGACAGCCTTCTATGGCTACACCTTC.

The chain uses TRBV29-1 and TRBJ2-2, with 7 positions matching TRBD2. Germline CDR1 is SQVTM and CDR2 is ANQGSEA. The CDR3 totals 12 residues. Trimming cost V 8 bases and J 2 bases; bases outside gene matches: 2. The CDR3 reads CSRGLNTGELFF. For the CDR3, the DNA is TGCAGCCGGGGACTAAACACCGGGGAGCTGTTTTTT.

Comments on this clonotype: A read error is possible here, since a much larger clone lies one base away. V and J are TRBV6-5 and TRBJ1-2, with D hard to call. Looked up from germline, CDR1 is MNHEY and CDR2 is SVGAGI. This CDR3 spans 12 amino acids. CDR3 in amino acids: CAGSTLLNGYTF. The CDR3, as DNA: TGTGCCGGCAGCACCCTACTGAATGGCTACACCTTC.

Notes on this clonotype: A much larger clone is a single base away; this may be a read error. V usage is TRBV19 and J usage is TRBJ1-5, with unresolved D. The CDR3 consists of 14 residues. CDR1 LNHDA and CDR2 SQIVND come from the germline V gene (reference sequence). Trimming removed 4 bases at V and 6 bases at J, with 13 bases between. The DNA of the CDR3 is TGTGCCAGTAGTACATTTCAAGGGCGTCAGCCCCAGCATTTT. It specifies CASSTFQGRQPQHF.

In this sample, this clonotype turned up once. A much more abundant neighbour one base away suggests this may be a read error. The CDR3 DNA follows: TGTGCCAGCAGCACCGGACAGTCCGACACTGAAGCTTTCTTT. This codes for CASSTGQSDTEAFF. The chain links TRBV7-9 to TRBJ1-1; tentative D call: TRBD1 (6 bases). This CDR3 contains 14 residues. Germline V gene sequence: CDR1 SEHNR, CDR2 FQNEAQ (reference sequence). V lost 5 bases and J 3 bases, leaving 13 bases between the germline ends.

As DNA, the CDR3 is TGTGCCAGCAGTTACTCGAGTCTGGGGGGGGTACAAGAGACCCAGTACTTC. Amino acid sequence: CASSYSSLGGVQETQYF. The chain is built from TRBV6-5 and TRBJ2-5; 7 nucleotides match TRBD2. The CDR3 is 17 amino acids. Looked up from germline, CDR1 is MNHEY and CDR2 is SVGAGI. Trimming at V came to 0 bases and at J to 2 bases, leaving 9 bases not matched to a gene.

The rearrangement links TRBV24-1 to TRBJ2-1; D is unresolved. In germline, CDR1 is KGHDR, CDR2 SFDVKD. The V gene lost 4 bases and the J gene lost 0 bases, with 9 bases spanning the gap. The CDR3 covers 15 residues. CDR3 in DNA: TGTGCCACCAGTGAGCCATCGAGCTCCTACAATGAGCAGTTCTTC. Its translation is CATSEPSSSYNEQFF.

The chain employs TRBV29-1 and TRBJ1-1; D is uncertain. V was clipped by 4 bases and J by 9 bases, with 21 bases between them. The CDR3 consists of 14 residues. The germline V gene has CDR1 SQVTM and CDR2 ANQGSEA. CDR3 nucleotide sequence: TGCAGCGTTGTTCTGGGATGGGGAGCCAACCAAGCTTTCTTT. Its protein product is CSVVLGWGANQAFF.

The sample holds a few counts of this clonotype. This may be a read error: a much more frequent sequence differs by one nucleotide. This sequence joins TRBV15 and TRBJ2-7; D uncertain. Germline V CDR1 and CDR2: LNHNV, YYDKDF (reference sequence). The length of the CDR3 is 13 residues. The CDR3 reads CATSRDVSYERYF. The CDR3 DNA reads as TGTGCCACCAGCAGAGATGTTTCCTACGAGCGGTACTTC.

The chain recombines TRBV19 with TRBJ1-1; 8 nucleotides match TRBD1. With V trimmed by 5 bases and J by 5 bases, 10 bases remained unmatched. The length of the CDR3 is 15 residues. Germline assignment: CDR1 LNHDA and CDR2 SQIVND (reference sequence). CDR3 loop: CASSLRQGRDTEAFF. The CDR3 nucleotides are TGTGCCAGTAGTCTCCGACAGGGGAGGGATACTGAAGCTTTCTTT. Filled out from reference TRBV19 and TRBJ1-1, the complete variable domain reads DGGITQSPKYLFRKEGQNVTLSCEQNLNHDAMYWYRQDPGQGLRLIYYSQIVNDFQKGDIAEGYSVSREKKESFPLTVTSAQKNPTAFYLCASSLRQGRDTEAFFGQGTRLTVV.

The V gene is TRBV12-3 or TRBV12-4, the J gene TRBJ2-7, with D perhaps given as TRBD1 or TRBD2 (5 bases each). The CDR3 has 15 amino acids. V was pared by 5 bases and J by 6 bases, with 20 bases between. The CDR3 protein is CASSPSRALSREQYF. CDR3 nucleotide sequence: TGTGCCAGCAGTCCTAGCAGGGCTTTGTCGCGCGAGCAGTACTTC.

In this sample, this clonotype turned up a few times. The rearrangement uses TRBV10-2 and TRBJ2-5; no reliable D call. Germline values: CDR1 WSHSY, CDR2 SAAADI. CDR3 length: 14 amino acids. The V gene lost 8 bases and the J gene lost 5 bases, with 18 bases spanning the gap. CDR3 region: CASLGVESWETQYF. DNA for the CDR3: TGCGCCAGCCTGGGCGTGGAAAGTTGGGAGACCCAGTACTTC.

This clonotype showed up just a few times. The gene calls are TRBV7-2 and TRBJ2-7; D may correspond to TRBD1 or TRBD2 (5 bases each). Trimming removed 3 bases from V and 7 bases from J, with 16 bases in between. The CDR3 is 14 amino acids. The germline V gene has CDR1 SGHTA and CDR2 FQGNSA. The DNA for the CDR3 is TGTGCCAGCAGCTTTTATAGGGGAGCAGAGGAGCAGTACTTC. The encoded protein is CASSFYRGAEEQYF.

The V and J genes are TRBV7-3 and TRBJ1-1; D may be TRBD1 (6 bases). CDR3 length equals 16 residues. Germline V CDR1 and CDR2: SGHTA, FQGTGA. V lost 2 bases to trimming and J lost 2 bases, with 15 bases between them. The CDR3 DNA reads as TGTGCCAGCAGCTTAGATCAAGGGGGGAGAAACACTGAAGCTTTCTTT. Translating it yields CASSLDQGGRNTEAFF.

The J gene is TRBJ1-2, the V gene TRBV25-1, with D perhaps TRBD1 (6 bases). The germline V gene encodes CDR1 MGHDK and CDR2 SYGVNS. CDR3 length equals 14 residues. Trimming shortened V by 1 base and J by 7 bases, and 13 bases separated the two germline ends. CDR3 bases: TGTGCCAGCAGTGAATTAGGGGGGGGTGGTGGCTACACCTTC. Its translation is CASSELGGGGGYTF.

This clonotype was counted at least ten times. The chain employs TRBV7-6 and TRBJ1-1; tentatively, D is TRBD1 (6 bases). This CDR3 is built from 15 residues. V was clipped by 2 bases and J by 1 base, with 11 bases between them. Germline V CDR1 and CDR2: SGHVS, FNYEAQ. The CDR3 loop reads CASSLREGGNTEAFF. CDR3 DNA: TGTGCCAGCAGCTTAAGGGAGGGGGGGAACACTGAAGCTTTCTTT. Full variable domain (remainder filled in from reference TRBV7-6 and TRBJ1-1): GAGVSQSPRYKVTKRGQDVALRCDPISGHVSLYWYRQALGQGPEFLTYFNYEAQQDKSGLPNDRFSAERPEGSISTLTIQRTEQRDSAMYRCASSLREGGNTEAFFGQGTRLTVV.

This clonotype has ten or more counts. J is TRBJ1-5 and V is TRBV12-3 or TRBV12-4; D is possibly TRBD1 (5 bases). The CDR3 contains 16 residues. The V and J ends lost 3 bases and 6 bases respectively, with 18 bases between them. CDR3 DNA: TGTGCCAGCAGTTTTGGTGGCCTCCTGGGGACTCAGCCCCAGCATTTT. It translates to CASSFGGLLGTQPQHF.

Here the CDR3 reads CASSLLQENSPLHF. CDR3 in DNA: TGTGCCAGCAGTTTACTGCAGGAGAATTCACCCCTCCACTTT. V is TRBV7-9 and J is TRBJ1-6; D unclear. The germline CDR1 and CDR2 sequences are SEHNR and FQNEAQ (reference sequence). This CDR3 spans 14 amino acids. V was clipped by 6 bases and J by 7 bases, with 13 bases between them. The full variable domain, in which reference TRBV7-9 and TRBJ1-6 provide the parts outside the CDR3, is DTGVSQNPRHKITKRGQNVTFRCDPISEHNRLYWYRQTLGQGPEFLTYFQNEAQLEKSRLLSDRFSAERPKGSFSTLEIQRTEQGDSAMYLCASSLLQENSPLHFGNGTRLTVT.

This clonotype showed up just a few times. The junction departs from germline at one end; a sequencing error may be responsible. This chain connects TRBV5-1 to TRBJ1-1; 8 nucleotides align to TRBD1. CDR3 length: 15 amino acids. In germline, CDR1 is SGHRS, CDR2 YFSETQ. CDR3 amino acids: CASSSRQGLNTEAFF. CDR3 nucleotides: TGTGCCAGCAGCTCTCGACAGGGGTTGAACACTGAAGCTTTCTTT. The entire variable domain, with the rest obtained from reference TRBV5-1 and TRBJ1-1, is as follows: KAGVTQTPRYLIKTRGQQVTLSCSPISGHRSVSWYQQTPGQGLQFLFEYFSETQRNKGNFPGRFSGRQFSNSRSEMNVSTLELGDSALYLCASSSRQGLNTEAFFGQGTRLTVV.

The V and J genes are TRBV25-1 and TRBJ2-5, with D possibly matching TRBD2 (5 bases). This CDR3 contains 14 residues. Between the trimmed V and J ends, which lost 3 bases and 11 bases, there was a span of 19 bases. The germline gives CDR1 MGHDK, CDR2 SYGVNS. The CDR3 bases are TGTGCCAGCAGTGAGATGGTGGGAGTACGTGAGCAGTACTTC. Its translation: CASSEMVGVREQYF.

In its sample, this clonotype was seen a few times. The chain is built from TRBV9 and TRBJ2-7; D perhaps matches TRBD2 (6 bases). Trimming stripped 2 bases from V and 4 bases from J, with 16 bases between. CDR1 is SGDLS and CDR2 is YYNGEE in the germline V gene. The CDR3 has 15 amino acids. This CDR3 is CASSVQAGSIYEQYF. The CDR3 DNA reads as TGTGCCAGCAGCGTCCAAGCGGGCAGTATATACGAGCAGTACTTC.

As concerns this clonotype: Being one base from a much bigger clone, this may be a read error. The chain recombines TRBV7-8 with TRBJ1-1; the D is unclear. Germline V gene sequence: CDR1 SGHVS, CDR2 FQNEAQ. This CDR3 contains 16 residues. V gave up 2 bases and J gave up 3 bases, with 16 bases separating them. The CDR3 DNA follows: TGTGCCAGCAGCTTACCCCCGGAGGGAAAAGACACTGAAGCTTTCTTT. Amino acid sequence: CASSLPPEGKDTEAFF.

The chain employs TRBV19 and TRBJ2-7, with D perhaps matching TRBD2 (7 bases). This CDR3 has 16 residues. Germline V gene sequence: CDR1 LNHDA, CDR2 SQIVND (reference sequence). Deletions cut 2 bases from V and 3 bases from J, with 17 bases between. CDR3 sequence reads: CASSISGAGGRYEQYF. CDR3 DNA sequence: TGTGCCAGTAGTATATCTGGGGCCGGGGGGCGCTACGAGCAGTACTTC.

This clonotype came up a few times. Just one base apart from a much larger clone, this may be a read error. The chain recombines TRBV10-3 with TRBJ1-5; the D gene is possibly TRBD1 (5 bases). V lost 3 bases to trimming and J lost 1 base, with 7 bases between them. Germline values: CDR1 ENHRY, CDR2 SYGVKD. The CDR3 has 14 amino acids. In DNA, the CDR3 is TGTGCCATCAGTGATTGGGGGAGCAATCAGCCCCAGCATTTT. It is translated as CAISDWGSNQPQHF.

The chain recombines TRBV25-1 with TRBJ2-7, with 11 bases matching TRBD1. J gave up 5 bases and V 4 bases, and 10 bases lay outside the gene matches. This CDR3 comprises 16 residues. Per the germline V gene, CDR1 is MGHDK and CDR2 is SYGVNS. The CDR3: CASSAEGQGASNEQYF. The CDR3 DNA follows: TGTGCCAGCAGTGCTGAAGGACAGGGGGCCTCGAACGAGCAGTACTTC.

The CDR3 nucleotides are TGTGCCAGCAGCACGCGACTAGCGGAGTACACAGATACGCAGTATTTT. This encodes CASSTRLAEYTDTQYF. The chain couples TRBV7-2 to TRBJ2-3; the match to TRBD2 covers 9 bases. CDR1 SGHTA and CDR2 FQGNSA come from the germline V gene. V gave up 5 bases and J gave up 2 bases; unmatched junction bases: 8. The CDR3 length is 16 residues.

The rearrangement uses TRBV7-2 and TRBJ2-7; 14 nucleotides match TRBD2. With V trimmed by 6 bases and J by 3 bases, 10 bases remained unmatched. Per germline, CDR1 SGHTA and CDR2 FQGNSA. The CDR3 extends over 17 amino acids. DNA for the CDR3: TGTGCCAGCAGTGGACACGGCGGGACTAGCGGGAGCTACGAGCAGTACTTC. It specifies CASSGHGGTSGSYEQYF. Complete variable domain (other parts from reference TRBV7-2 and TRBJ2-7): GAGVSQSPSNKVTEKGKDVELRCDPISGHTALYWYRQSLGQGLEFLIYFQGNSAPDKSGLPSDRFSAERTGGSVSTLTIQRTQQEDSAVYLCASSGHGGTSGSYEQYFGPGTRLTVT.

The chain recombines TRBV7-9 with TRBJ1-3; weak D call: TRBD1 (5 bases). V was trimmed by 7 bases and J by 4 bases, leaving 14 bases between them. The CDR3 extends over 14 amino acids. Germline CDR1 SEHNR, CDR2 FQNEAQ (reference sequence). The CDR3 loop is CASTPGGEGNTIYF. The CDR3, as DNA: TGTGCCAGCACCCCGGGGGGGGAAGGAAACACCATATATTTT.

At least ten counts were recorded for this clonotype. The rearrangement uses TRBV11-2 and TRBJ2-5, with TRBD2 as a possible D gene (5 bases). This CDR3 is 12 amino acids long. Germline V gene data show CDR1 as SGHAT and CDR2 as FQNNGV. V was pared by 3 bases and J by 7 bases, with 9 bases between. CDR3 sequence reads: CASSLREGTQYF. In nucleotides, the CDR3 is TGTGCCAGCAGCTTGAGGGAAGGGACCCAGTACTTC.

In its sample, this clonotype was seen many times. The chain recombines TRBV7-2 with TRBJ2-5, with TRBD2 matching 8 bases. CDR3 length: 16 amino acids. The germline V gene has CDR1 SGHTA and CDR2 FQGNSA. V trimming: 5 bases; J trimming: 3 bases; junction bases outside the gene matches: 11. The CDR3 DNA sequence: TGTGCCAGCAGCCGAGCCGGGGGGGGACAAAAAGAGACCCAGTACTTC. Translation gives CASSRAGGGQKETQYF.